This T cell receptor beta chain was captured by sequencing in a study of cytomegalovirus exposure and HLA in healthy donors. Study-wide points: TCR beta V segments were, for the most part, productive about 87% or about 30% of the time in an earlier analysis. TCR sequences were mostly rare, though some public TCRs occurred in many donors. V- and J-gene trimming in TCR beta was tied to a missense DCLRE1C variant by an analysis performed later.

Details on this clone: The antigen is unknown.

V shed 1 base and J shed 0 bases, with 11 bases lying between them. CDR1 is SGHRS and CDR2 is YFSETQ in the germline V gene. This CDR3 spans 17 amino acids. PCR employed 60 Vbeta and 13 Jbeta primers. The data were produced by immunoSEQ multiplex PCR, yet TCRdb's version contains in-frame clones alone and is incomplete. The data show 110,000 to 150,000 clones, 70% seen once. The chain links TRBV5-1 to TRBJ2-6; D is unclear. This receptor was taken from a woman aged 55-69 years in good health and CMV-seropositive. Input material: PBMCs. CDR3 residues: CASSLRHGRSGANVLTF. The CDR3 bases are TGCGCCAGCAGCTTGCGACACGGCCGCTCTGGGGCCAACGTCCTGACTTTC.